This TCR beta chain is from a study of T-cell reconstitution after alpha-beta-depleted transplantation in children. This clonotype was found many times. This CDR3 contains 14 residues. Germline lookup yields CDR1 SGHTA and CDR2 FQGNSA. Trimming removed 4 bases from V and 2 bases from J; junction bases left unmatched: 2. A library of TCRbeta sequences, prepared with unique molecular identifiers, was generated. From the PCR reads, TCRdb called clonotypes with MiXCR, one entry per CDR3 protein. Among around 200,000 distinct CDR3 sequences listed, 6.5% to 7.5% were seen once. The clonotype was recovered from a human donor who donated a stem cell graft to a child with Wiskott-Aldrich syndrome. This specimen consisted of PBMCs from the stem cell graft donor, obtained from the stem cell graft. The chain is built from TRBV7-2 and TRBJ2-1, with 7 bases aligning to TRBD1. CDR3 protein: CASSYRGPYNEQFF. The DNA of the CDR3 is TGTGCCAGCAGCTATAGGGGGCCCTACAATGAGCAGTTCTTC.